The 26 T cell receptor beta chains presented below share a single source sample, sequenced in a study of T cells in Graves' hyperthyroidism and ophthalmopathy. Amplified TCR beta CDR3 regions came from RNA transcripts. In the first-round RT-PCR of the TCR CDR3, the HTBI primer set was used. One entry per CDR3 protein, called by TCRdb with MiXCR from the multiplex PCR reads. Of about 350,000 distinct CDR3 sequences in the sample, less than 20% were seen once. What was sequenced was blood. These receptors were taken from a middle-aged woman with Graves' ophthalmopathy.

This clonotype was seen repeatedly, ten times or more. The chain combines TRBV28 with TRBJ1-5; 10 bases agree with TRBD1. Germline V gives CDR1 MDHEN, CDR2 SYDVKM. This CDR3 spans 17 amino acids. The V gene end was trimmed by 6 bases and the J gene end by 1 base; junction bases not matched to a gene: 9. The CDR3 loop is CASRHRDRGGSNQPQHF. As DNA, the CDR3 is TGTGCCAGCAGACACCGGGACAGGGGAGGAAGCAATCAGCCCCAGCATTTT.

This clonotype has at least ten counts. J is TRBJ2-5 and V is TRBV6-2 or TRBV6-3; maybe TRBD1 (6 bases). The V and J ends lost 4 bases and 1 base respectively, with 13 bases between them. The CDR3 length is 15 residues. CDR1 and CDR2 from the germline V gene are MNHEY and SVGEGT. The CDR3 is CASSSHRDIQETQYF. In nucleotides, the CDR3 is TGTGCCAGCAGTTCTCACCGGGACATCCAAGAGACCCAGTACTTC.

This clonotype occurred many times. The chain uses TRBV10-1 and TRBJ2-2, with TRBD2 as a possible D gene (5 bases). Germline V gene data show CDR1 as WNHNN and CDR2 as SYGVQD (reference sequence). Trimming pared 8 bases from V and 5 bases from J, leaving 15 bases between. This CDR3 spans 14 amino acids. The CDR3 nucleotides are TGCGCCAGCGGAGGAGAACGCAAAACCGGGGAGCTGTTTTTT. Translation: CASGGERKTGELFF.

The chain couples TRBV5-1 to TRBJ1-1; 12 bases line up with TRBD1. The CDR3 extends over 14 amino acids. V was clipped by 7 bases and J by 4 bases; unmatched bases: 5. Germline V gene data show CDR1 as SGHRS and CDR2 as YFSETQ. The CDR3 spells CASSGTGGITEAFF. The CDR3 region has the DNA TGCGCCAGCTCGGGGACAGGGGGCATCACTGAAGCTTTCTTT.

This clonotype has at least ten counts. This sequence joins TRBV5-6 and TRBJ2-7; 10 bases fit TRBD1. V lost 4 bases and J lost 2; bases outside the gene matches: 9. The CDR3 has 16 residues. Germline lookup yields CDR1 SGHDT and CDR2 YYEEEE. CDR3 coding DNA: TGTGCCAGCAGCCCGCCTAACGGGACAGGGGCCTACGAGCAGTACTTC. Amino acids: CASSPPNGTGAYEQYF.

This clonotype has a count of ten or more. V usage is TRBV5-5 and J usage is TRBJ2-7; 12 nucleotides match TRBD1. There are 16 residues in the CDR3. With V trimmed by 2 bases and J by 5 bases, 8 bases remained unmatched. Germline V lookup: CDR1 SGHKS, CDR2 YYEKEE (reference sequence). CDR3: CASSFPGQGAGHEQYF. The CDR3 DNA is TGTGCCAGCAGCTTCCCGGGACAGGGGGCAGGGCACGAGCAGTACTTC.

The chain uses TRBV20-1 and TRBJ2-5; no definite D call. The V gene's germline CDR1 is DFQATT and CDR2 SNEGSKA (reference sequence). Trimming took 0 bases from V and 6 from J, leaving 14 bases between them. The CDR3 sequence is 14 residues long. CDR3 nucleotide sequence: TGCAGTGCTAGAGAATGGAATGCAGGCAAGACCCAGTACTTC. Its protein product is CSAREWNAGKTQYF.

In this sample, this clonotype turned up many times. This chain connects TRBV3-1 to TRBJ2-1; no clear D gene. The CDR3 extends over 12 amino acids. Germline V CDR1 and CDR2: LGHDT, YNNKEL (reference sequence). Trimming took 4 bases from V and 2 from J, leaving 3 bases between them. CDR3: CASSPAYNEQFF. The CDR3 nucleotides read TGTGCCAGCAGCCCAGCCTACAATGAGCAGTTCTTC.

In this sample, this clonotype turned up many times. The chain recombines TRBV15 with TRBJ2-7; D unresolved. V lost 2 bases and J 4 bases, leaving 12 bases between the germline ends. In germline, CDR1 is LNHNV, CDR2 YYDKDF (reference sequence). The CDR3 covers 14 residues. DNA of the CDR3: TGTGCCACCAGCAGAATTGGTGGGCCTTACGAGCAGTACTTC. It is translated as CATSRIGGPYEQYF. The entire variable domain, with the rest obtained from reference TRBV15 and TRBJ2-7, is as follows: DAMVIQNPRYQVTQFGKPVTLSCSQTLNHNVMYWYQQKSSQAPKLLFHYYDKDFNNEADTPDNFQSRRPNTSFCFLDIRSPGLGDTAMYLCATSRIGGPYEQYFGPGTRLTVT.

This clonotype was observed at least ten times. A much larger clone lies a single base off, so this may be a read error. V is TRBV28 and J is TRBJ1-1; 9 bases align to TRBD1. The CDR3 is made up of 12 amino acids. Germline V gene lookup returns CDR1 MDHEN and CDR2 SYDVKM. The DNA of the CDR3 is TGTGCCAGCAGCTTACAGGGGGCAGGGGCTCTCTTT. This translates into CASSLQGAGALF.

The rearrangement joins TRBV5-1 to TRBJ2-7; a weak D match, TRBD1 (5 bases). The CDR3 runs 14 residues. Germline loops: CDR1 SGHRS, CDR2 YFSETQ. Trimming stripped 1 base from V and 0 bases from J, with 8 bases between. The CDR3 coding sequence is TGCGCCAGCAGCTTGAAAGGGGTCTCCTACGAGCAGTACTTC. Its protein product is CASSLKGVSYEQYF.

This clonotype occurred many times. This sequence joins TRBV19 and TRBJ1-2; the D is unclear. Per the germline V gene, CDR1 is LNHDA and CDR2 is SQIVND (reference sequence). The CDR3 sequence is 13 residues long. Trimming cost V 5 bases and J 4 bases, with 11 bases left between them. Written as DNA, the CDR3 is TGTGCCAGTAGTTCGGAGCTGGGCTATGGCTACACCTTC. It is translated as CASSSELGYGYTF.

The chain uses TRBV2 and TRBJ1-2; TRBD1 matches 9 bases. This CDR3 has 14 amino acids. Germline V gene lookup returns CDR1 SNHLY and CDR2 FYNNEI. The V segment lost 7 bases and the J segment 7 bases; nucleotides outside the gene matches: 10. In DNA form, the CDR3 reads TGTGCCAGCAAAGAACAGGGGGCGGACTGTGGCTACACCTTC. It specifies CASKEQGADCGYTF.

This clonotype was seen repeatedly, ten times or more. V and J are TRBV7-8 and TRBJ1-2, with 7 bases fitting TRBD1. Looked up from germline, CDR1 is SGHVS and CDR2 is FQNEAQ. The CDR3 is 17 residues long. V shed 5 bases, J shed 8 bases, and the junction held 20 bases outside the gene matches. The CDR3 DNA is TGTGCCAGCAGCCAGCGGAGGGGGCGAATGGAGTTTCGGGGCTACACCTTC. Protein sequence: CASSQRRGRMEFRGYTF. The complete variable domain, with remaining parts taken from reference TRBV7-8 and TRBJ1-2, reads GAGVSQSPRYKVAKRGQDVALRCDPISGHVSLFWYQQALGQGPEFLTYFQNEAQLDKSGLPSDRFFAERPEGSVSTLKIQRTQQEDSAVYLCASSQRRGRMEFRGYTFGSGTRLTVV.

This clonotype was recorded many times. The chain is built from TRBV27 and TRBJ2-7; D gene uncertain. This CDR3 has 14 residues. Trimming removed 3 bases at V and 3 bases at J, with 12 bases between. CDR1 is MNHEY, CDR2 SMNVEV, per germline (reference sequence). DNA of the CDR3: TGTGCCAGCAGTTTTTCAGGAAACGGCTACGAGCAGTACTTC. Protein product: CASSFSGNGYEQYF.

This sequence joins TRBV7-2 and TRBJ1-6; D ambiguous. Germline loops: CDR1 SGHTA, CDR2 FQGNSA. CDR3 length equals 14 residues. V shed 5 bases and J shed 3 bases, with 8 bases lying between them. The CDR3 region is CASSPQVYNSPLHF. The CDR3 bases are TGTGCCAGCAGCCCGCAGGTCTATAATTCACCCCTCCACTTT.

The chain has TRBV29-1 and TRBJ2-7, with TRBD2 matching 9 bases. The CDR3 is made up of 15 amino acids. Per the germline V gene, CDR1 is SQVTM and CDR2 is ANQGSEA. Trimming took 3 bases from V and 4 from J; bases not matched to a gene: 10. The CDR3 nucleotides are TGCAGCGTTGAGCTGGTAGCGGGAGATACTTACGAGCAGTACTTC. Translating gives CSVELVAGDTYEQYF.

This clonotype was observed many times. This rearrangement joins TRBV2 to TRBJ2-7, with 7 bases identical to TRBD2. Germline loops: CDR1 SNHLY, CDR2 FYNNEI. The trim removed 5 bases at V and 1 base at J, leaving 8 bases unmatched. This CDR3 comprises 15 residues. CDR3 sequence reads: CASSRTSALSYEQYF. CDR3 in DNA: TGTGCCAGCAGTCGTACTAGCGCCCTTTCCTACGAGCAGTACTTC.

J is TRBJ2-2 and V is TRBV14, with a weak D call TRBD2 (6 bases). The germline V gene has CDR1 SGHDN and CDR2 FVKESK. The CDR3 runs 13 residues. V was clipped by 7 bases and J by 7 bases, with 13 bases between them. The chain's CDR3 is CASKRESNGELFF. The CDR3 DNA reads as TGTGCCAGCAAACGGGAGTCGAACGGGGAGCTGTTTTTT. Full variable domain (rest looked up from reference TRBV14 and TRBJ2-2): EAGVTQFPSHSVIEKGQTVTLRCDPISGHDNLYWYRRVMGKEIKFLLHFVKESKQDESGMPNNRFLAERTGGTYSTLKVQPAELEDSGVYFCASKRESNGELFFGEGSRLTVL.

This clonotype occurred many times. CDR3 residues: CASSSPDRAYEQYF. CDR3 sequence (DNA): TGTGCCAGCAGTTCTCCTGACAGGGCCTACGAGCAGTACTTC. This rearrangement joins TRBV27 to TRBJ2-7; 7 bases agree with TRBD1. The CDR3 has 14 residues. Losses at the gene ends were 4 bases for V and 2 bases for J; bases not matched to a gene: 5. Germline values: CDR1 MNHEY, CDR2 SMNVEV (reference sequence).

Comments on this clonotype: The junction departs from germline at one end; a sequencing error may be responsible. This chain uses TRBV28 with TRBJ2-7; the D gene is possibly TRBD2 (7 bases). This CDR3 has 15 residues. CDR1 is MDHEN, CDR2 SYDVKM, per germline. The CDR3 protein is CGSTLFGGASYEQYF. CDR3 bases: TGTGGCAGCACCCTTTTTGGGGGGGCCTCCTACGAGCAGTACTTC.

This clonotype has ten or more counts. This chain connects TRBV28 to TRBJ1-1, with D possibly being TRBD1 (5 bases). The V end lost 8 bases, the J end lost 0 bases, and 19 bases lay between the germline ends. The CDR3 extends over 16 amino acids. Germline V gene sequence: CDR1 MDHEN, CDR2 SYDVKM. The CDR3 bases are TGTGCCAGCCCCTACCCGGGGGGAGGGATGAACACTGAAGCTTTCTTT. Translation gives CASPYPGGGMNTEAFF.

This clonotype was seen repeatedly, ten times or more. The chain recombines TRBV20-1 with TRBJ2-7; TRBD2 matches at 8 bases. Germline CDR1 reads DFQATT; CDR2 reads SNEGSKA (reference sequence). This CDR3 is built from 17 residues. Losses at the gene ends were 4 bases for V and 5 bases for J; bases not matched to a gene: 19. In DNA form, the CDR3 reads TGCAGTGCTAATGCCGAAGTTGGCGGGAGGCTCAACGACGAGCAGTACTTC. Encoded protein: CSANAEVGGRLNDEQYF.

In this sample, this clonotype turned up a few times. A much larger clone differs by one base, so this may be a read error. This chain connects TRBV24-1 to TRBJ1-2, with no clear D. The CDR3 consists of 11 residues. V lost 5 bases and J 6 bases, leaving 6 bases between the germline ends. CDR1 and CDR2 from the germline V gene are KGHDR and SFDVKD. The CDR3 DNA is TGTGCCACCAGTGCTTTTAATGGCTACACCTTC. This sequence encodes CATSAFNGYTF.

This clonotype was seen ten or more times. This chain connects TRBV19 to TRBJ2-2, with a tentative D call TRBD2 (7 bases). Germline-derived CDR1 and CDR2 are LNHDA and SQIVND (reference sequence). Trimming shortened V by 7 bases and J by 8 bases, and 14 bases separated the two germline ends. This CDR3 has 13 amino acids. CDR3 protein: CASNNREGGELFF. The CDR3 DNA is TGTGCCAGTAACAACAGGGAGGGTGGGGAGCTGTTTTTT. Looking up the rest from reference TRBV19 and TRBJ2-2 gives the full variable domain: DGGITQSPKYLFRKEGQNVTLSCEQNLNHDAMYWYRQDPGQGLRLIYYSQIVNDFQKGDIAEGYSVSREKKESFPLTVTSAQKNPTAFYLCASNNREGGELFFGEGSRLTVL.

This clonotype has ten or more counts. The chain uses TRBV20-1 and TRBJ2-7; 11 nucleotides align to TRBD2. Losses at the gene ends were 6 bases for V and 4 bases for J; bases not matched to a gene: 8. The CDR3 totals 14 residues. Per the germline V gene, CDR1 is DFQATT and CDR2 is SNEGSKA (reference sequence). The CDR3: CSAKRLAGTYEQYF. CDR3 nucleotides: TGCAGTGCAAAAAGACTAGCGGGGACGTACGAGCAGTACTTC.